These T cell receptor beta chains were read from a single sample in a study of T cells in localized non-small cell lung cancer. Measured with immunoSEQ multiplex PCR; TCRdb has only the in-frame clones, and not every one. This repertoire shows tens of thousands of clones, 85% to 95% found once; its top ten account for roughly 6.9%. Sequencing used peripheral blood, obtained before any cancer treatment. Receptors were obtained from a female donor at least 60 years old with stage I lung adenocarcinoma. Each CDR3 is given with its conserved first and last residue. The order of the fields is V gene, clone size, J gene, D gene, CDR3 DNA, CDR3 protein. A D gene is named only where the DNA matches it firmly. Expanded clones get a size class; other rows say once, few or many, or leave the size out.

V: TRBV7-6; size: few; J: TRBJ2-7; D: -; DNA: TGTGCCAGCAGCTTACGCCCCAGGGGCGAGCAGTACTTC; CDR3: CASSLRPRGEQYF
V: TRBV28; size: once; J: TRBJ1-3; D: -; DNA: TGTGCCAGTGTATCACTGGGACGGAGGGGAAACACCATATATTTT; CDR3: CASVSLGRRGNTIYF
V: TRBV19; size: -; J: TRBJ1-6; D: -; DNA: TGTGCCAGTAGTATTGGCGATTCACCCCTCCACTTT; CDR3: CASSIGDSPLHF
V: TRBV6-4; size: once; J: TRBJ2-2; D: -; DNA: TGTGCCAGCAGCGCACCGGGAACCGGGGAGCTGTTTTTT; CDR3: CASSAPGTGELFF
V: TRBV2; size: -; J: TRBJ1-2; D: TRBD1; DNA: TGTGCCAGCAGCCCAGACAGGGGCGGGGGCTACACCTTC; CDR3: CASSPDRGGGYTF
V: TRBV6-5; size: -; J: TRBJ1-3; D: -; DNA: TGTGCCAGCAGACAGGACAGTCTCTCTGGAAACACCATATATTTT; CDR3: CASRQDSLSGNTIYF
V: TRBV7-2; size: -; J: TRBJ2-1; D: TRBD2; DNA: TGTGCCAGCGGGACTAGGGGGAACTCCTACAATGAGCAGTTCTTC; CDR3: CASGTRGNSYNEQFF
V: TRBV15; size: -; J: TRBJ1-4; D: -; DNA: TGTGCCACCAGCAGAGGGCAGGGGCATGAAAAACTGTTTTTT; CDR3: CATSRGQGHEKLFF
V: TRBV7-2; size: -; J: TRBJ2-3; D: -; DNA: TGTGCCAGCAGCTTAGCGTCTAGGAACACAGATACGCAGTATTTT; CDR3: CASSLASRNTDTQYF
V: TRBV6-5; size: -; J: TRBJ1-3; D: TRBD1; DNA: TGTGCCAGCAGTCTCCTCAGGGGGGAGAGAAACACCATATATTTT; CDR3: CASSLLRGERNTIYF
V: TRBV7-2; size: -; J: TRBJ1-5; D: -; DNA: TGTGCCAGCAGCTTAGAAAGGGGAAATCAGCCCCAGCATTTT; CDR3: CASSLERGNQPQHF
V: TRBV6-1; size: -; J: TRBJ1-5; D: -; DNA: TGTGCCAGCAGTGGAGACAGGAATCAGCCCCAGCATTTT; CDR3: CASSGDRNQPQHF
V: TRBV14; size: -; J: TRBJ2-3; D: -; DNA: TGTGCCAGCAGCCAAGATTTGGGGCCAGATACGCAGTATTTT; CDR3: CASSQDLGPDTQYF
V: TRBV19; size: -; J: TRBJ1-5; D: TRBD1; DNA: TGTGCCAGTAGATCCAGCCGGACAGGGGGAGATAGCAATCAGCCCCAGCATTTT; CDR3: CASRSSRTGGDSNQPQHF
V: TRBV1; size: -; J: TRBJ2-3; D: -; DNA: TGCACCAGCAGCCAAGAGGGTTTGGCGGGGATCACAGATACGCAGTATTTT; CDR3: CTSSQEGLAGITDTQYF
V: TRBV5-1; size: once; J: TRBJ2-5; D: TRBD1; DNA: TGCGCCAGCAGCTGGACAGGTCAAGAGACCCAGTACTTC; CDR3: CASSWTGQETQYF
V: TRBV9; size: -; J: TRBJ1-2; D: TRBD1; DNA: TGTGCCAGCAGCCTCGGACAGGGGAACTATGGCTACACCTTC; CDR3: CASSLGQGNYGYTF
V: TRBV19; size: -; J: TRBJ1-3; D: -; DNA: TGTGCCAGTAGGGGAACAGGGACTGGAAACACCATATATTTT; CDR3: CASRGTGTGNTIYF
V: TRBV4-2; size: -; J: TRBJ1-3; D: -; DNA: TGTGCCAGCAGCCAAGATCAGGACGTTGGAAACACCATATATTTT; CDR3: CASSQDQDVGNTIYF
V: TRBV6-1; size: -; J: TRBJ2-3; D: -; DNA: TGTGCCAGCAGTGAAGATGGTCAGGGTAACACAGATACGCAGTATTTT; CDR3: CASSEDGQGNTDTQYF
V: TRBV13; size: once; J: TRBJ2-1; D: -; DNA: TGTGCCAGCAGCTTTCGAGGCCCTAGCAGGGAGCAGTTCTTC; CDR3: CASSFRGPSREQFF
V: TRBV6-1; size: -; J: TRBJ1-5; D: -; DNA: TGTGCCAGCAGTGGAAGCTGGAATCAGCCCCAGCATTTT; CDR3: CASSGSWNQPQHF
V: TRBV19; size: -; J: TRBJ2-7; D: -; DNA: TGTGCCAGTAGTATCACCAGGGGCGGGTCAGGGCAGTACTTC; CDR3: CASSITRGGSGQYF
V: TRBV4-1; size: -; J: TRBJ1-2; D: -; DNA: TGCGCCAGCAGGCGACTAGGGGACGGATATAACTATGGCTACACCTTC; CDR3: CASRRLGDGYNYGYTF
V: TRBV15; size: once; J: TRBJ2-5; D: TRBD2; DNA: TGTGCCACCAGCAGATTCGCCGGGACTAGACCAACAGAGACCCAGTACTTC; CDR3: CATSRFAGTRPTETQYF
V: TRBV7-2; size: -; J: TRBJ2-6; D: -; DNA: TGTGCCAGCAGCTTAGGAGGGGTCAACGTCCTGACTTTC; CDR3: CASSLGGVNVLTF
V: TRBV7-9; size: -; J: TRBJ1-1; D: -; DNA: TGTGCCAGCAGCTGGCGGAACACTGAAGCTTTCTTT; CDR3: CASSWRNTEAFF
V: TRBV28; size: -; J: TRBJ1-1; D: TRBD1; DNA: TGTGCCAGCGAGACAGGGGGGAACACTGAAGCTTTCTTT; CDR3: CASETGGNTEAFF
V: TRBV9; size: -; J: TRBJ2-1; D: -; DNA: TGTGCCAGCAGCGTAGGTCTAGTCTGGTATGAGCAGTTCTTC; CDR3: CASSVGLVWYEQFF
V: TRBV2; size: -; J: TRBJ2-3; D: TRBD2; DNA: TGTGCCAGCAGTATCGGACTAGCGGGGGGGGATACGCAGTATTTT; CDR3: CASSIGLAGGDTQYF
V: TRBV19; size: -; J: TRBJ1-4; D: -; DNA: TGTGCCAGTACTCGAGTCCGGGGATATGAAAAACTGTTTTTT; CDR3: CASTRVRGYEKLFF
V: TRBV27; size: few; J: TRBJ1-1; D: -; DNA: TGTGCCAGCAGCGGGGCAGGGATGAACACTGAAGCTTTCTTT; CDR3: CASSGAGMNTEAFF
V: TRBV2; size: few; J: TRBJ1-1; D: TRBD1; DNA: TGTGCCAGCACGGGGACAGGCAAGACCACTGAAGCTTTCTTT; CDR3: CASTGTGKTTEAFF
V: TRBV6-1; size: few; J: TRBJ1-4; D: -; DNA: TGTGCCAGCAGTGAGTCATCCCTATGGGGGGAAAAACTGTTTTTT; CDR3: CASSESSLWGEKLFF
V: TRBV7-8; size: -; J: TRBJ1-2; D: -; DNA: TGTGCCAGCAGCTCCCAAGGGAGCCACTATGGCTACACCTTC; CDR3: CASSSQGSHYGYTF
V: TRBV7-6; size: -; J: TRBJ2-7; D: -; DNA: TGTGCCAGCAGCTTAGCCCGGGGCCGGGGGTACGAGCAGTACTTC; CDR3: CASSLARGRGYEQYF
V: TRBV19; size: -; J: TRBJ2-5; D: -; DNA: TGTGCCAGTAGTAGTGGGGGGGAGACCCAGTACTTC; CDR3: CASSSGGETQYF
V: TRBV5-6; size: -; J: TRBJ1-2; D: TRBD1; DNA: TGTGCCAGCAGCTTGGGGGACAGGGGAATTATAGGCTACACCTTC; CDR3: CASSLGDRGIIGYTF
V: TRBV2; size: -; J: TRBJ2-5; D: TRBD1; DNA: TGTGCCAGTCAGCCGACCGGGACAGACCAAGAGACCCAGTACTTC; CDR3: CASQPTGTDQETQYF
V: TRBV28; size: few; J: TRBJ1-6; D: TRBD1; DNA: TGTGCCAGCAGTTCGGGACAGGGGGCAGGGGCCGTAGGTTCACCCCTCCACTTT; CDR3: CASSSGQGAGAVGSPLHF
V: TRBV9; size: -; J: TRBJ2-7; D: -; DNA: TGTGCCAGCAGCGTAGGCAGCCACTCCTACGAGCAGTACTTC; CDR3: CASSVGSHSYEQYF
V: TRBV5-4; size: -; J: TRBJ2-3; D: -; DNA: TGTGCCAGCAGCTTGGTGGGCCGGGGGGCAAGAGATACGCAGTATTTT; CDR3: CASSLVGRGARDTQYF
V: TRBV6-5; size: -; J: TRBJ1-1; D: -; DNA: TGTGCCAGCAGTTACTCGAGAGACTATGAAGCTTTCTTT; CDR3: CASSYSRDYEAFF
V: TRBV7-8; size: -; J: TRBJ2-3; D: TRBD2; DNA: TGTGCCAGCAGCCTTGGACTAGCGGGGGACGTAGATACGCAGTATTTT; CDR3: CASSLGLAGDVDTQYF
V: TRBV27; size: -; J: TRBJ2-7; D: TRBD1; DNA: TGTGCCAGCAGTACCCCCAGGGGGCAGGGGGTAGGCGAGCAGTACTTC; CDR3: CASSTPRGQGVGEQYF
V: TRBV29-1; size: -; J: TRBJ2-5; D: -; DNA: TGCAGCGTTGAGTTGGGGACCGTGGGAGAGACCCAGTACTTC; CDR3: CSVELGTVGETQYF
V: TRBV18; size: -; J: TRBJ1-2; D: -; DNA: TGTGCCAGCTCACCATCAGGGACACCCCAAGGGAATGGCTACACCTTC; CDR3: CASSPSGTPQGNGYTF
V: TRBV18; size: -; J: TRBJ1-5; D: -; DNA: TGTGCCAGCTCACCAGGGGGAGGGCCGGACCTCGGTCGTCGCAATCAGCCCCAGCATTTT; CDR3: CASSPGGGPDLGRRNQPQHF
V: TRBV9; size: -; J: TRBJ1-2; D: -; DNA: TGTGCCAGCAGCGTAGCCCCAGTGGGAGGACGAAGCTATGGCTACACCTTC; CDR3: CASSVAPVGGRSYGYTF
V: TRBV18; size: -; J: TRBJ1-1; D: TRBD1; DNA: TGTGCCAGCTCACCACCCAACAGGGGGCAAGCTTTCTTT; CDR3: CASSPPNRGQAFF
V: TRBV7-6; size: -; J: TRBJ2-5; D: -; DNA: TGTGCCAGCAGCCCCCGAGGGGAGACCCAGTACTTC; CDR3: CASSPRGETQYF
V: TRBV18; size: -; J: TRBJ1-6; D: -; DNA: TGTGCCAGCTCATCACAAGTCTCTAATTCACCCCTCCACTTT; CDR3: CASSSQVSNSPLHF
V: TRBV11-3; size: -; J: TRBJ1-1; D: TRBD1; DNA: TGTGCCAGCAGCTTAGGACAGGGAAGCGCCACTGAAGCTTTCTTT; CDR3: CASSLGQGSATEAFF
V: TRBV29-1; size: once; J: TRBJ1-1; D: -; DNA: TGCAGCGTGGAAGACCAGAACACTGAAGCTTTCTTT; CDR3: CSVEDQNTEAFF
V: TRBV28; size: once; J: TRBJ1-1; D: -; DNA: TGTGCCAGCAGTTCCCAGCGAACCGGAAACACTGAAGCTTTCTTT; CDR3: CASSSQRTGNTEAFF